Below are 3 T cell receptor beta chains sequenced from a single sample in a study of T cell responses to AZD1222 COVID-19 vaccine. The data were produced by immunoSEQ multiplex PCR, yet TCRdb's version contains in-frame clones alone and is incomplete. The sample records about 180,000 clones, 90% being singletons. Sequenced material: peripheral blood, taken on day 0 of AZD1222 vaccination. These receptors were taken from an adult in good health.

The chain is built from TRBV5-6 and TRBJ2-7; no clear D. The CDR3 is made up of 14 amino acids. Germline V gene data show CDR1 as SGHDT and CDR2 as YYEEEE. The V gene lost 1 base and the J gene lost 1 base, with 9 bases spanning the gap. CDR3 residues: CASSLLQASYEQYF. The CDR3 DNA reads TGTGCCAGCAGCTTGTTGCAGGCATCCTACGAGCAGTACTTC.

The V gene is TRBV12-3 or TRBV12-4, the J gene TRBJ2-7; D is unclear. The V and J ends lost 3 bases and 4 bases respectively, with 7 bases between them. The CDR3 is 12 amino acids. CDR3: CASSFGQYEQYF. The CDR3 coding sequence is TGTGCCAGCAGTTTCGGGCAGTACGAGCAGTACTTC.

This chain links TRBV24-1 with TRBJ2-1; a weak D match, TRBD2 (6 bases). This CDR3 has 17 residues. The germline V gene encodes CDR1 KGHDR and CDR2 SFDVKD. Trimming stripped 2 bases from V and 2 bases from J, with 15 bases between. The CDR3 region is CATSDSGGGSPYNEQFF. Written as DNA, the CDR3 is TGTGCCACCAGTGATTCCGGGGGTGGGAGCCCCTACAATGAGCAGTTCTTC.